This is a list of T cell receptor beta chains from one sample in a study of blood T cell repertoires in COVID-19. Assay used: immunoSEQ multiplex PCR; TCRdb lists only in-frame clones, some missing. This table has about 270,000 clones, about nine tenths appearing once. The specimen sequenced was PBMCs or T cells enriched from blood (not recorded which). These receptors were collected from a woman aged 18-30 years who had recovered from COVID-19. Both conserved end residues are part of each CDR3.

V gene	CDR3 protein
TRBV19	CASSSDRGSYGYTF
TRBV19	CASSKPGTGKNTEAFF
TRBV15	CATSAGTNEKLFF
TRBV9	CASSVVGAGADTQYF
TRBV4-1	CASSLRAGGPFGETQYF
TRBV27	CASSWFLGGDSTDTQYF
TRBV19	CASSAGVSEAFF
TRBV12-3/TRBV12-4	CASTRGHTGELFF
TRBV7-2	CASNEGGIGNYGYTF
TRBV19	CASSYSFGSPSQETQYF
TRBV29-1	CSVYKGTGAPGANVLTF
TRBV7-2	CASRRDYFTGELFF
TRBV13	CASSLASGGAYEQYF
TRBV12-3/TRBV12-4	CASSIDRHREAFF
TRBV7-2	CASSLPATSGMLSYEQYF
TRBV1	CTSTRTGGYEQYF
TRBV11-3	CASSLSGNYGYTF
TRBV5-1	CASRAGGANTEAFF
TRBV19	CASSQSPGATNEKLFF
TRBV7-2	CASSRSGGYTDTQYF
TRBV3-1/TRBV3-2	CASSSTRGNEQFF
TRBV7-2	CASSLPLGSNTDTQYF
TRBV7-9	CASNLPNRGMKSNTEAFF
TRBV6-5	CATKQGNYGYTF
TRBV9	CASSVRDREWYGYTF
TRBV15	CATSAQWGTVVGNEQFF
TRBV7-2	CASSKQASSYNEQFF
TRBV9	CASSVLEGGAGYGYTF
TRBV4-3	CASSQAPTGPGYEQYF
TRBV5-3	CARRGLQETQYF
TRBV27	CASSFRDNSYNSPLHF
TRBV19	CASSIGTGAVWGYTF
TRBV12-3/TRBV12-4	CAGGYGSASEQYF
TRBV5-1	CASSLEGGRTGELFF
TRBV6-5	CASSSWDSFDSPLHF
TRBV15	CATSRDGASLEQFF
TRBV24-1	CATSEPGVSGNTIYF
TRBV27	CASSFPPQAPRKLFF
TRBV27	CASSASREVAEEQYF
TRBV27	CASSPPGTSPAGSYEQYF
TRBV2	CASNRQSLGAQETQYF
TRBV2	CASKGEGYEQYF
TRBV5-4	CASSPRVQLNTEAFF
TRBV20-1	CSASLLAGGPDSEQFF
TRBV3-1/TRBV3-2	CASSLGTGGIYGYTF
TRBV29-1	CSVGSGGQYNEQFF
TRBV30	CAWGSGRILF
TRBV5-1	CASSLSGGSPGELFF
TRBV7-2	CASSLDVASGTNTGELFF
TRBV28	CASSTTGRDEKLFF
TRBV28	CASSLWGSSGSSYEQYF
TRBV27	CASSSMGLSNQPQHF
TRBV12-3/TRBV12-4	CASSQEFTGELFF